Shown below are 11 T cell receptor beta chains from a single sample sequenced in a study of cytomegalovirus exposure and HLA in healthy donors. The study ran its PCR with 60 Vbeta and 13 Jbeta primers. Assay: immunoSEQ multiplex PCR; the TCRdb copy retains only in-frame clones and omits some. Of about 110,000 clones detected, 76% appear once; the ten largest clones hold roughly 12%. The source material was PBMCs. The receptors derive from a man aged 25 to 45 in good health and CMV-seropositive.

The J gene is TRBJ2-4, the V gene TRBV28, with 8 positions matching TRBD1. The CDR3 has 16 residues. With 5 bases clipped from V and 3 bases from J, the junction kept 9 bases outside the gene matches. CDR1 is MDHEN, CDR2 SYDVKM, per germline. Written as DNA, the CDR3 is TGTGCCAGCAGTGAAGCAGGGGGCTTGGGCAAAAACATTCAGTACTTC. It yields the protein CASSEAGGLGKNIQYF.

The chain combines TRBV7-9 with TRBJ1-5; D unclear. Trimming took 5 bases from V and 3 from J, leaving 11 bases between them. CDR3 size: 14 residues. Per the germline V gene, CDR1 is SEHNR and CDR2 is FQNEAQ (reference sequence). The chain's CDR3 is CASSPGIDNQPQHF. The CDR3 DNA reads TGTGCCAGCAGCCCAGGCATAGACAATCAGCCCCAGCATTTT.

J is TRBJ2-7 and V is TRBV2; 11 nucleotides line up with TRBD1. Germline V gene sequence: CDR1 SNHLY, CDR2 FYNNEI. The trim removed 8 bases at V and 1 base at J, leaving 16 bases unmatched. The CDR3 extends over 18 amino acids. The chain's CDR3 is CASQRTGGFRGLSYEQYF. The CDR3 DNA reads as TGTGCCAGCCAACGGACAGGGGGCTTTAGAGGATTGTCCTACGAGCAGTACTTC.

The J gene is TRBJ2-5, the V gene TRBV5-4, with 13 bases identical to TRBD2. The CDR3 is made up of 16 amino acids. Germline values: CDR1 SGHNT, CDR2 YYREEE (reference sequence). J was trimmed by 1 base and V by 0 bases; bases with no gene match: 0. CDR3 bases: TGTGCCAGCAGCTTGGGGACTAGCGGGGGCCAAGAGACCCAGTACTTC. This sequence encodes CASSLGTSGGQETQYF.

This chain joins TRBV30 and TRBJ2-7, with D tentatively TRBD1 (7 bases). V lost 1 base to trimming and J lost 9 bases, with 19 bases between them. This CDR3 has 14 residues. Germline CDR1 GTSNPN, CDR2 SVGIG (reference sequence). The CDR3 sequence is CAWSGPRQGLWQYF. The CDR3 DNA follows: TGTGCCTGGAGTGGACCGAGACAGGGACTCTGGCAGTACTTC.

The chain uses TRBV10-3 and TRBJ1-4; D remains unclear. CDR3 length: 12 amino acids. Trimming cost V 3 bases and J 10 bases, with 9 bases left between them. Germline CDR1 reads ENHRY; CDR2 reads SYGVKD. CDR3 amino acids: CAISDASGKLFF. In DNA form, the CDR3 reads TGTGCCATCAGTGACGCCTCGGGAAAACTGTTTTTT.

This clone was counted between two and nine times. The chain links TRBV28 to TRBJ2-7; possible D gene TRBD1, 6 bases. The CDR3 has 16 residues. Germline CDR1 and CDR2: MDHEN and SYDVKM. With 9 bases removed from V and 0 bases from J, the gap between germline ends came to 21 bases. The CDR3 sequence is CASSSGGGGASYEQYF. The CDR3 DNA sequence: TGTGCCAGTAGCAGTGGGGGCGGTGGGGCCTCCTACGAGCAGTACTTC.

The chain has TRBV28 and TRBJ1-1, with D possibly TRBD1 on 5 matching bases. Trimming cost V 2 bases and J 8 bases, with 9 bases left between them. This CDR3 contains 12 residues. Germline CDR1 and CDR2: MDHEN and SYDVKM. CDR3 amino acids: CASSLRTTEAFF. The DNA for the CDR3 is TGTGCCAGCAGTTTAAGGACAACCGAAGCTTTCTTT. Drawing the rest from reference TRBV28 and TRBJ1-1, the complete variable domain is DVKVTQSSRYLVKRTGEKVFLECVQDMDHENMFWYRQDPGLGLRLIYFSYDVKMKEKGDIPEGYSVSREKKERFSLILESASTNQTSMYLCASSLRTTEAFFGQGTRLTVV.

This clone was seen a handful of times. The CDR3 DNA reads as TGTGCCAGCACTTCAACGGGAGCTGGGAATTCACCCCTCCACTTT. Its protein product is CASTSTGAGNSPLHF. The chain couples TRBV28 to TRBJ1-6; D is unclear. The CDR3 loop spans 15 amino acids. V was trimmed by 7 bases and J by 7 bases, leaving 17 bases between them. Germline-derived CDR1 and CDR2 are MDHEN and SYDVKM.

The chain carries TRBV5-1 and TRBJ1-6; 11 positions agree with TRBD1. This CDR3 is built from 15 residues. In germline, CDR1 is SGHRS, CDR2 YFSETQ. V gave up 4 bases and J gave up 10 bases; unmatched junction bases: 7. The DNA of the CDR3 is TGCGCCAGCAGCACGGGACAGGGGGATTCATCACCCCTCCACTTT. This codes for CASSTGQGDSSPLHF.

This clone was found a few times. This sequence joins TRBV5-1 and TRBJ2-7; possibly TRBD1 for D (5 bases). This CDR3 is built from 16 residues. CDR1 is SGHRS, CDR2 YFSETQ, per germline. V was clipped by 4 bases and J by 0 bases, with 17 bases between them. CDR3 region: CASSLVDFQGSYEQYF. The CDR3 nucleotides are TGCGCCAGCAGCCTAGTGGATTTTCAGGGCTCCTACGAGCAGTACTTC.